This T cell receptor beta chain was found in a study of memory CD4+ T cells and cytomegalovirus serostatus. Findings and limits, study-wide: The CMV-associated TCR signature appears largely within the CD4+ memory repertoire. About two fifths of the roughly 150 known CMV-associated TCRbeta sequences appeared in CD4+ memory.

On this clone itself: Its antigen remains unidentified.

Generated by immunoSEQ multiplex PCR, the TCRdb table keeps only in-frame clones and is missing some. The sample holds about 100,000 clones, roughly 80% seen once. Single viable CD3+CD4+CD8-CD45RO+ cells were sorted as the memory CD4+ T cells. The CDR3 sequence is 16 residues long. The V gene end was trimmed by 0 bases and the J gene end by 5 bases; junction bases not matched to a gene: 11. Looked up from germline, CDR1 is SQVTM and CDR2 is ANQGSEA. The sample taken for sequencing was memory CD4+ T cells from blood. This receptor was identified in an adult in good health and CMV-seropositive. This chain links TRBV29-1 with TRBJ2-5; 8 nucleotides line up with TRBD1. The CDR3: CSVEDPGQGALETQYF. The CDR3 DNA follows: TGCAGCGTTGAAGATCCCGGGCAGGGGGCTTTGGAGACCCAGTACTTC.